The rows below give T cell receptor beta chains drawn from one sample of a study of identical twins. TCRdb re-derived calls from the 5' RACE reads in MiXCR, one entry per CDR3 protein. Of 200,000 to 300,000 distinct CDR3 sequences listed, about 10% were seen once; the top ten hold 9% to 10%. Sequencing was carried out using memory T cells sorted from blood. These receptors came from a man between 45 and 60 years old in good health. The CDR3 runs from the conserved cysteine through the conserved F or W. Fields, in order: clone size, D gene, V gene, J gene, CDR3 protein, CDR3 DNA. D genes are given only for firm matches. Some rows mark clone size as missing; the rest say once, few, many or name a class of expanded clone.

NA	NA	TRBV2	TRBJ2-6	CASRQGHLANVLTF	TGTGCCAGCAGACAAGGACATCTCGCCAACGTCCTGACTTTC
few	TRBD2	TRBV6-2/TRBV6-3	TRBJ2-1	CASSSGTSGKNEQFF	TGTGCCAGCAGTTCCGGGACTAGCGGGAAAAATGAGCAGTTCTTC
few	TRBD1	TRBV6-2/TRBV6-3	TRBJ1-6	CASRIPGQSLSPLHF	TGTGCCAGCAGGATCCCGGGACAGAGCCTCAGCCCCCTCCACTTT
few	TRBD2	TRBV5-1	TRBJ2-7	CASSLSGGALYEQYF	TGCGCCAGCAGTTTAAGCGGGGGGGCCTTATACGAGCAGTACTTC
many	NA	TRBV12-3/TRBV12-4	TRBJ2-1	CASSLRRNNEQFF	TGTGCCAGCAGTTTAAGGCGAAACAATGAGCAGTTCTTC
few	TRBD1	TRBV7-9	TRBJ1-1	CASSLERTGLSFF	TGTGCCAGCAGCTTAGAACGGACAGGGTTGTCTTTCTTT
many	TRBD2	TRBV28	TRBJ2-1	CASSLRGGVSSSYNEQFF	TGTGCCAGCAGTTTACGCGGGGGGGTATCAAGCTCCTACAATGAGCAGTTCTTC
many	NA	TRBV28	TRBJ1-4	CASSPSIRGQLFF	TGTGCCAGCAGTCCATCTATTCGAGGGCAACTGTTTTTT
few	NA	TRBV12-3/TRBV12-4	TRBJ1-5	CASSLSLSSNQPQHF	TGTGCCAGCAGTTTAAGTCTGTCGAGCAATCAGCCCCAGCATTTT
many	NA	TRBV29-1	TRBJ1-2	CSVRSDTNYGYTF	TGCAGCGTGCGTTCTGACACTAACTATGGCTACACCTTC
many	NA	TRBV6-1	TRBJ1-2	CASSREVSAHGYTF	TGTGCCAGCAGCCGCGAGGTCAGTGCCCATGGCTACACCTTC
NA	NA	TRBV15	TRBJ2-1	CATSKDRGNLYNEQFF	TGTGCCACCAGCAAAGATCGAGGGAACCTCTACAATGAGCAGTTCTTC
once	NA	TRBV20-1	TRBJ2-7	CSARDHKGSYEQYF	TGCAGTGCTAGAGATCACAAGGGCTCCTACGAGCAGTACTTC
few	NA	TRBV2	TRBJ2-4	CASSKGTRGLDIQYF	TGTGCCAGCAGTAAAGGCACCCGGGGCCTGGACATTCAGTACTTC
many	NA	TRBV7-9	TRBJ2-1	CASSRGGTNEQFF	TGTGCCAGCAGCCGAGGGGGGACAAATGAGCAGTTCTTC
NA	TRBD2	TRBV20-1	TRBJ2-4	CSVQHGTSGGLAKNIQYF	TGCAGTGTCCAACACGGGACTAGCGGGGGGTTAGCCAAAAACATTCAGTACTTC
many	TRBD2	TRBV7-2	TRBJ2-3	CASSPTSGGAGDTQYF	TGTGCCAGCAGCCCTACTAGCGGGGGGGCCGGGGATACGCAGTATTTT
many	NA	TRBV6-2/TRBV6-3	TRBJ1-5	CASREGDQPQHF	TGTGCCAGCAGAGAGGGGGATCAGCCCCAGCATTTT
few	NA	TRBV12-3/TRBV12-4	TRBJ2-3	CASRNLAWDNTDTQYF	TGTGCCAGCAGAAATCTAGCTTGGGACAACACAGATACGCAGTATTTT
many	NA	TRBV27	TRBJ2-1	CASSFSGDNEQFF	TGTGCCAGCAGTTTTTCGGGCGACAATGAGCAGTTCTTC
few	TRBD1	TRBV12-3/TRBV12-4	TRBJ2-3	CASTPGQTQYF	TGTGCCAGCACCCCGGGACAGACGCAGTATTTT